The rows below give T cell receptor beta chains drawn from one sample of a study of T cell responses to AZD1222 COVID-19 vaccine. Profiling relied on immunoSEQ multiplex PCR, and the TCRdb table lists in-frame clones only, not all of them. The repertoire consists of around 110,000 clones, with approximately 93% occurring once and the leading ten covering about 3%. The starting material was peripheral blood, obtained on day 0 of AZD1222 vaccination. The receptors stem from an adult in good health. The conserved cysteine and the conserved F or W are not part of the CDR3 here. Some rows mark clone size as missing; the rest say once, few, many or name a class of expanded clone.

v_call,j_call,clone_size,cdr3_aa
TRBV27,TRBJ2-7,NA,ASSHTGQGYEQY
TRBV11-3,TRBJ2-3,NA,ASSPRVGTDTQY
TRBV3-1/TRBV3-2,TRBJ1-2,NA,ASSQEGALYGYT
TRBV3-1/TRBV3-2,TRBJ1-4,NA,ASSPSTNEKLF
TRBV7-9,TRBJ1-1,NA,ASSPSAAVTEAF
TRBV19,TRBJ2-4,NA,ASRTGGGKNIQY
TRBV27,TRBJ1-1,once,ASSNRGPATEAF
TRBV6-6,TRBJ1-5,NA,ASRPPDRDNQPQH
TRBV3-1/TRBV3-2,TRBJ1-2,few,ASSHEGGYGYT
TRBV7-9,TRBJ2-6,NA,ASSFPGQTSGANVLT
TRBV2,TRBJ1-6,NA,ASSTGFSPLH
TRBV7-6,TRBJ1-5,NA,ASSLEGNSNQPQH
TRBV6-6,TRBJ2-7,once,ASSPKTGLGEQY
TRBV10-2,TRBJ2-3,NA,ASSESISQIPDTQY
TRBV11-1,TRBJ2-1,NA,ASSLQGLSYNEQF
TRBV5-1,TRBJ2-1,NA,ASSFGLADTNEQF
TRBV27,TRBJ1-5,NA,ASSLSGQFNQPQH
TRBV5-6,TRBJ2-1,NA,ASSFGRAAEQF
TRBV2,TRBJ1-6,NA,ASRRGSPLH
TRBV7-9,TRBJ1-1,NA,ASSLSMAEAF
TRBV6-5,TRBJ2-2,few,ASSRTANTGELF
TRBV27,TRBJ2-2,NA,ASSWGASNTGELF